The source of this T cell receptor beta chain is a study of shared clonotypes between healthy human individuals. As regards this clone: Its antigen is undetermined.

Only in-frame clones appear in the TCRdb table, and some are missing; sequencing was by immunoSEQ multiplex PCR. The sample includes about 2.4 million clones, over 85% of them seen just once. The CDR3 sequence is 16 residues long. Germline V gives CDR1 LNHNV, CDR2 YYDKDF (reference sequence). V dropped 0 bases and J dropped 2; count of bases not matched to a gene: 6. Study-level results: Between several donors, naive CD4 clonotypes were shared at a level of around 4.8%.

V and J are TRBV15 and TRBJ2-7; TRBD1 matches 8 bases. The clonotype originates from a man aged 18-30 years in good health. Some clones in this sample may be carry-over from other donors' samples. The sequenced material came from naive CD4+ T cells from PBMCs. Subset given: CD45RA+ positively selected. The CDR3 DNA is TGTGCCACCAGCAGAGATTATACAGGGGGGACCTACGAGCAGTACTTC. Its protein is CATSRDYTGGTYEQYF.